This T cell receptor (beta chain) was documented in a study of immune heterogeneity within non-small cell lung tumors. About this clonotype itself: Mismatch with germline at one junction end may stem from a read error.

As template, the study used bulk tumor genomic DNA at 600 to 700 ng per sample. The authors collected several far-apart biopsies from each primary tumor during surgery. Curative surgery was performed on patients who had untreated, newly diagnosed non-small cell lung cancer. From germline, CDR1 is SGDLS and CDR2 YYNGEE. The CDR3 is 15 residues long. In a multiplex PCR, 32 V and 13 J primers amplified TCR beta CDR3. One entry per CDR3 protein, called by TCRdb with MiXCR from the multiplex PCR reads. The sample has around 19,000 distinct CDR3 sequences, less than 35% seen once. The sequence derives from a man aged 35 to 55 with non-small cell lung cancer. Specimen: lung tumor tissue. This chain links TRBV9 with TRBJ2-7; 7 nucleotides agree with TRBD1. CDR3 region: CASIVAFGTAYEQYF. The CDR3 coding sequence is TGTGCCAGCATCGTAGCTTTTGGGACAGCCTACGAGCAGTACTTC.